Included here is one TCR beta chain sequence, with context. These data belong to a study of blood T cell repertoires in COVID-19. Sequenced by immunoSEQ multiplex PCR; TCRdb stores in-frame clones only, minus some. The profile shows 300,000 to 500,000 clones, approximately 88% of them singletons. The CDR3 is made up of 14 amino acids. Germline V CDR1 and CDR2: KGHSH, LQKENI. Unmatched junction bases numbered 4, after V lost 5 bases and J lost 1 base. The sequence was collected from a woman in her 30s with acute COVID-19. Input material: PBMCs or T cells enriched from blood (not recorded which). The chain couples TRBV18 to TRBJ1-1; 7 positions agree with TRBD1. Written as DNA, the CDR3 is TGTGCCAGCTCATCGGACAGGAGGAACACTGAAGCTTTCTTT. As protein: CASSSDRRNTEAFF.